This T cell receptor (beta chain) was profiled in a study of blood T cell repertoires in COVID-19. For the study at large: COVID-19 samples from acute and convalescent phases originated in the United States, Italy and Spain. Nucleic acid was either cDNA or gDNA, and it came from T cells, B-cell-depleted T cells, or PBMCs.

With 1 base removed from V and 0 bases from J, the gap between germline ends came to 7 bases. Germline loops: CDR1 LGHDT, CDR2 YNNKEL (reference sequence). This CDR3 region has 14 residues. This clone was seen once. As originally analysed: Estimation of nucleated cell counts relied on the amplification of reference gene primers. Measured with immunoSEQ multiplex PCR; TCRdb has only the in-frame clones, and not every one. The V and J calls and clone size come from that table; D and trimming were worked out from the DNA. This table has over 350,000 clones, roughly 89% appearing once. The clonotype originates from a woman in her 30s with acute or convalescent COVID-19. Sequencing input: peripheral blood. The chain is built from TRBV3-1 (or the pseudogene TRBV3-2) and TRBJ2-7, with D uncertain. The CDR3 here is CASSQVYSSYEQYF. As DNA, the CDR3 is TGTGCCAGCAGCCAAGTCTACAGCTCCTACGAGCAGTACTTC.